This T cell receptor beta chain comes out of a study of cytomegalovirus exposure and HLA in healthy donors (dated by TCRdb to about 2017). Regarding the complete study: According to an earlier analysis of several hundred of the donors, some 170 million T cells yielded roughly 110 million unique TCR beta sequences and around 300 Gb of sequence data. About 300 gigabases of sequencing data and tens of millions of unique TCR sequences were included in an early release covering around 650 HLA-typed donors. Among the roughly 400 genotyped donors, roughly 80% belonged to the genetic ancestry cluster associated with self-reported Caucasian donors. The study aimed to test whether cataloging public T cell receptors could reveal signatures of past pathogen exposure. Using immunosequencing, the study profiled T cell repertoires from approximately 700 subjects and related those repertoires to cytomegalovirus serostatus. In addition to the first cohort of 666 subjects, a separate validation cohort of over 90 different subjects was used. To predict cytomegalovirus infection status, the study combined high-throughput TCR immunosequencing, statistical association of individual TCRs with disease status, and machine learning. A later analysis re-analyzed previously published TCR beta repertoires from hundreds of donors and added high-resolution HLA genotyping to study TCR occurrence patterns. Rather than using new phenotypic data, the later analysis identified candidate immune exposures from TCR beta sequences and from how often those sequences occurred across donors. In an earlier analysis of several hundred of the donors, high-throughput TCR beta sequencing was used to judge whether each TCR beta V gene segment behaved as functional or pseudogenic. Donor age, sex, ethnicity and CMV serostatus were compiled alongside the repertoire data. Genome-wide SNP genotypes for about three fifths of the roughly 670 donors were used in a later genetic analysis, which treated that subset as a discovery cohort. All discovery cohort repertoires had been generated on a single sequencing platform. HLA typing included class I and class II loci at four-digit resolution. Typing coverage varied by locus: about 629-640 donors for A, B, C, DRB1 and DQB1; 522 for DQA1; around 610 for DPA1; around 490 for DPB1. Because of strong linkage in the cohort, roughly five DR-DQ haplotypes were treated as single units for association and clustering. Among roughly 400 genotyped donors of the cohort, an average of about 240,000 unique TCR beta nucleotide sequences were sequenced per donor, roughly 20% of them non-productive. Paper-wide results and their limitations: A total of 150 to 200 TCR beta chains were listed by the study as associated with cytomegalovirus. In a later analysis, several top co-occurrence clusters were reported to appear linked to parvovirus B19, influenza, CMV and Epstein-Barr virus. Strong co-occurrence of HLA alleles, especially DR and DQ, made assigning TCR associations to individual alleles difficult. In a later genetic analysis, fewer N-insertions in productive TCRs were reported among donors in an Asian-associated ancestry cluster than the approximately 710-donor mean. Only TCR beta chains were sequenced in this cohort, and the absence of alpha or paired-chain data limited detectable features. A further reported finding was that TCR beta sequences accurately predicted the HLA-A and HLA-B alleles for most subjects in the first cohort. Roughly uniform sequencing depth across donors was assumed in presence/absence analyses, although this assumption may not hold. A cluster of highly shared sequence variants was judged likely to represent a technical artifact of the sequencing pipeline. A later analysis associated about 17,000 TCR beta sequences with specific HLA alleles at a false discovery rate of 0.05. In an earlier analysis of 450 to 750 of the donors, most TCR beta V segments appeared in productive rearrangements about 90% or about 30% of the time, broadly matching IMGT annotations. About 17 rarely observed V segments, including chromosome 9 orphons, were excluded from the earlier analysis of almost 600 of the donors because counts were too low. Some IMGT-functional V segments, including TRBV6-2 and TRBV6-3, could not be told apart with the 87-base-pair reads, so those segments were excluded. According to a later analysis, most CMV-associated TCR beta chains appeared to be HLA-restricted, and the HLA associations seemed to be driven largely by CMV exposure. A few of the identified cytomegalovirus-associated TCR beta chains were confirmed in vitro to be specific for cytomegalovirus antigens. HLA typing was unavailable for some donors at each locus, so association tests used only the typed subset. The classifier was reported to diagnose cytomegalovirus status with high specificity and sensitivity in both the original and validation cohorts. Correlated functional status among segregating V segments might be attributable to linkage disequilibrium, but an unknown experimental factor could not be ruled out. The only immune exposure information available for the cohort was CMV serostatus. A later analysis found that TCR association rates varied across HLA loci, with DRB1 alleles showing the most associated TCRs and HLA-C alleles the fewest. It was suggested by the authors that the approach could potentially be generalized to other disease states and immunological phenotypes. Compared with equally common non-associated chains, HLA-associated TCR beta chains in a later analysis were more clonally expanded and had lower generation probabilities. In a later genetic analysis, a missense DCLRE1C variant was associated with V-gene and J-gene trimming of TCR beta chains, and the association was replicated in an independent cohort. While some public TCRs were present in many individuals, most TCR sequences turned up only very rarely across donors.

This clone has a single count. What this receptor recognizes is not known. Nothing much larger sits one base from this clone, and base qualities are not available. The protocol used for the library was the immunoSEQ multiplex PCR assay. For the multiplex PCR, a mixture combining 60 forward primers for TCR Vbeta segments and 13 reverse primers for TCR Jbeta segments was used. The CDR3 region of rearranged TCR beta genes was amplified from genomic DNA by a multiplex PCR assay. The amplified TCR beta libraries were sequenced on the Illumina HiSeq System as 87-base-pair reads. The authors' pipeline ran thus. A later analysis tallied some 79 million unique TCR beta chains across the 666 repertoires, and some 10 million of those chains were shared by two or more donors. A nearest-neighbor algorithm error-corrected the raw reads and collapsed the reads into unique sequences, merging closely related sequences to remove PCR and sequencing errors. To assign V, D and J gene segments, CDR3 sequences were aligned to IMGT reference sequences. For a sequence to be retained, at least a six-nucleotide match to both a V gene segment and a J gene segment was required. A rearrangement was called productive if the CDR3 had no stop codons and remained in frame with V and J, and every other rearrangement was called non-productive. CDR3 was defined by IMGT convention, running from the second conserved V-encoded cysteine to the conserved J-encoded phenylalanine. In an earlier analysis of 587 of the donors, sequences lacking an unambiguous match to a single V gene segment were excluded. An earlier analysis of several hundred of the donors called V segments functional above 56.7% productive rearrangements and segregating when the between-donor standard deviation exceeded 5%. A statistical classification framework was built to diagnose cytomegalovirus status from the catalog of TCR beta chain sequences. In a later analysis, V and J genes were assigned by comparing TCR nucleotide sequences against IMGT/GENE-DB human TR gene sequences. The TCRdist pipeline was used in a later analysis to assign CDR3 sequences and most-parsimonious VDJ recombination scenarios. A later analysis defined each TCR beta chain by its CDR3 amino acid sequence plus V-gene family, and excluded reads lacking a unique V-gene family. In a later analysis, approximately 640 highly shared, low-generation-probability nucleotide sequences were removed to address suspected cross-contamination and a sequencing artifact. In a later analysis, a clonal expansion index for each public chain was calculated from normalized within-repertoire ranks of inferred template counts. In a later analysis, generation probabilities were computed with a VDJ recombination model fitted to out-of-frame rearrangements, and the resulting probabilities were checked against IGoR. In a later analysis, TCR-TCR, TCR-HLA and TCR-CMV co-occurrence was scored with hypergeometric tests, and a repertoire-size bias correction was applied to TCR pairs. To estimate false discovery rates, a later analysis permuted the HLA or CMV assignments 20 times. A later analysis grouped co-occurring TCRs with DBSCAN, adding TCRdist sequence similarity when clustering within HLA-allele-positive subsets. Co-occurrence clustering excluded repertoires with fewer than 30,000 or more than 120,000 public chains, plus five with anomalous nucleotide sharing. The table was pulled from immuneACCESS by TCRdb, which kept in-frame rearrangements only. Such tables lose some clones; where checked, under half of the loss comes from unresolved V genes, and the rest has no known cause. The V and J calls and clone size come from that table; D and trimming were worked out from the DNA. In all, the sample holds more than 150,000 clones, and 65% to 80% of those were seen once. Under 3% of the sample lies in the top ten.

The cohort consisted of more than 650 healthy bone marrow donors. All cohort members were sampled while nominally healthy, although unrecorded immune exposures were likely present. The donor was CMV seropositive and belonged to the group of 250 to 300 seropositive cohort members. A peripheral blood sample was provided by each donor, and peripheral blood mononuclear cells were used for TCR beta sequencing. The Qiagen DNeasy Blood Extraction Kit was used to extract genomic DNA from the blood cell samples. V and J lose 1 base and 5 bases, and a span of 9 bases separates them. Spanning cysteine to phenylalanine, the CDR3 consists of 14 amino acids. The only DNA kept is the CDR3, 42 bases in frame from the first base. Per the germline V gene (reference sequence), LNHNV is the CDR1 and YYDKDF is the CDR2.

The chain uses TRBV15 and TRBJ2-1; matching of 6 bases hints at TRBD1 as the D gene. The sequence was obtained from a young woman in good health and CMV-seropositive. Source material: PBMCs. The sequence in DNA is TGTGCCACCAGCAGAGGGGGGCGGAACAATGAGCAGTTCTTC. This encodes CATSRGGRNNEQFF.